Shown below are 18 T cell receptor beta chains from a single sample sequenced in a study of Ad26.COV2.S vaccination and SARS-CoV-2 variants (dated by TCRdb to the early 2020s). Library preparation employed the immunoSEQ multiplex PCR assay. TCRdb retrieved this table from immuneACCESS and kept in-frame rearrangements only. Not all clones are present; in checked studies, unresolved V genes account for under half, and no reason is known for the remainder. Present in this sample are about 390,000 clones, about 88% of which were seen just once. About 3.6% of the sample is held by the ten biggest clonotypes. Per the publication, the treatment or condition label means: about 20 received Ad26.COV2.S at low or high dose, single or two shots; 5 received placebo; per-sample allocation not given. Repertoires of vaccine and placebo recipients were sequenced from samples taken on day 63 after the first injection.

The source material was peripheral blood, sampled in a trial of Ad26.COV2.S vaccine versus placebo. The receptors come from a person between 18 and 59 years old who received the Ad26.COV2.S COVID-19 vaccine or a placebo.

As concerns this clone: At the DNA level, this CDR3 is encoded by other sequences in the same sample as well. The genes are TRBV25-1 and TRBJ2-2; 7 bases line up with TRBD1. V trimming: 2 bases; J trimming: 7 bases; junction bases outside the gene matches: 1. The CDR3 covers 13 residues. Germline CDR1 is MGHDK and CDR2 is SYGVNS. This CDR3 is CASSETGDGELFF. CDR3 bases: TGTGCCAGCAGTGAAACAGGGGACGGGGAGCTGTTTTTT. The variable domain in full, completed from reference TRBV25-1 and TRBJ2-2, reads EADIYQTPRYLVIGTGKKITLECSQTMGHDKMYWYQQDPGMELHLIHYSYGVNSTEKGDLSSESTVSRIRTEHFPLTLESARPSHTSQYLCASSETGDGELFFGEGSRLTVL.

V usage is TRBV5-5 and J usage is TRBJ1-5; TRBD1 matches 10 bases. This CDR3 is built from 15 residues. With V trimmed by 5 bases and J by 2 bases, 4 bases remained unmatched. Germline-derived CDR1 and CDR2 are SGHKS and YYEKEE (reference sequence). The CDR3 nucleotides read TGTGCCAGCAGAAGGGGGACAGGGGGCAATCAGCCCCAGCATTTT. This codes for CASRRGTGGNQPQHF.

The chain links TRBV3-1 (or the pseudogene TRBV3-2) to TRBJ1-2; D is unclear. The CDR3 totals 14 residues. Deletions cut 5 bases from V and 2 bases from J, with 12 bases between. CDR1 is LGHDT and CDR2 is YNNKEL in the germline V gene (reference sequence). The CDR3 protein is CASSDWSFNYGYTF. CDR3 nucleotide sequence: TGTGCCAGCAGCGATTGGTCCTTCAACTATGGCTACACCTTC.

The chain joins TRBV6-5 to TRBJ1-6; D unclear. Germline V gene data show CDR1 as MNHEY and CDR2 as SVGAGI. The V end lost 6 bases, the J end lost 9 bases, and 15 bases lay between the germline ends. This CDR3 has 14 residues. The CDR3 protein is CASRRSSFGSPLHF. The CDR3 coding sequence is TGTGCCAGCAGGCGGTCGTCGTTTGGTTCACCCCTCCACTTT.

The chain carries TRBV5-4 and TRBJ2-7; TRBD1 matches at 10 bases. V dropped 3 bases and J dropped 3; count of bases not matched to a gene: 6. The length of the CDR3 is 15 residues. Germline CDR1 SGHNT, CDR2 YYREEE (reference sequence). The CDR3 bases are TGTGCCAGCAGCTGGGGACAGGGGCACGTCTACGAGCAGTACTTC. The encoded protein is CASSWGQGHVYEQYF.

The chain joins TRBV6-5 to TRBJ1-2, with D unclear. Deletions cut 4 bases from V and 9 bases from J, with 21 bases between. The CDR3 covers 15 residues. Germline V gene lookup returns CDR1 MNHEY and CDR2 SVGAGI. The DNA of the CDR3 is TGTGCCAGCAGTTCACGTCAGTGGCAGGACTTGCGCTACACCTTC. It translates to CASSSRQWQDLRYTF.

The J gene is TRBJ1-5, the V gene TRBV19; tentative D call: TRBD1 (6 bases). Germline V gene lookup returns CDR1 LNHDA and CDR2 SQIVND (reference sequence). There are 17 residues in the CDR3. Trimming took off 5 bases at V and 6 bases at J, with 23 bases between the two ends. CDR3 nucleotide sequence: TGTGCCAGTAGTCCCGATCTAGGGGGTTTCATTAGTCAGCCCCAGCATTTT. Translation: CASSPDLGGFISQPQHF.

The chain carries TRBV27 and TRBJ1-1; D gene ambiguous. V lost 6 bases, J lost 6 bases, and 8 bases lay in between. Per germline, CDR1 MNHEY and CDR2 SMNVEV (reference sequence). The CDR3 runs 11 residues. The CDR3 here is CASRAGAEAFF. The DNA of the CDR3 is TGTGCCAGCAGGGCAGGTGCTGAAGCTTTCTTT.

This chain links TRBV18 with TRBJ2-3, with D perhaps matching TRBD1 or TRBD2 (5 bases each). V lost 1 base to trimming and J lost 2 bases, with 16 bases between them. CDR1 and CDR2 from the germline V gene are KGHSH and LQKENI. The CDR3 runs 17 residues. CDR3 sequence reads: CASSPLYGAVPTDTQYF. The CDR3 DNA is TGTGCCAGCTCACCACTCTACGGGGCAGTCCCCACAGATACGCAGTATTTT.

This chain uses TRBV4-1 with TRBJ2-1, with 10 bases matching TRBD2. Trimming cost V 4 bases and J 7 bases; bases outside gene matches: 10. Germline CDR1 MGHRA, CDR2 YSYEKL. The CDR3 runs 16 residues. Written as DNA, the CDR3 is TGCGCCAGCAGCCTTTTTGCAGGGACTAGCGAAAATGAGCAGTTCTTC. It translates to CASSLFAGTSENEQFF.

The chain has TRBV11-3 and TRBJ1-1, with 8 bases lining up with TRBD1. Trimming removed 4 bases from V and 2 bases from J; junction bases left unmatched: 6. The germline CDR1 and CDR2 sequences are SGHNT and YENEEA. The CDR3 spans 15 residues. This CDR3 is CASSSNAGGNTEAFF. The CDR3 nucleotides read TGTGCCAGCAGCTCCAACGCAGGGGGCAACACTGAAGCTTTCTTT.

The genes are TRBV6-5 and TRBJ1-2; D perhaps matches TRBD1 (5 bases). Trimming removed 2 bases from V and 8 bases from J, with 12 bases in between. CDR1 and CDR2 from the germline V gene are MNHEY and SVGAGI. This CDR3 spans 13 amino acids. CDR3 loop: CASSYGGTSGYTF. In nucleotides, the CDR3 is TGTGCCAGCAGTTACGGGGGGACCTCAGGCTACACCTTC.

V gene TRBV30 combines with J gene TRBJ1-5, with D maybe TRBD1 (6 bases). Germline values: CDR1 GTSNPN, CDR2 SVGIG (reference sequence). V was clipped by 4 bases and J by 4 bases, with 14 bases between them. The CDR3 sequence is 14 residues long. The DNA of the CDR3 is TGTGCCTGGACGGGGTCAGGGGCAAATCAGCCCCAGCATTTT. Translation gives CAWTGSGANQPQHF.

The genes are TRBV7-2 and TRBJ2-3; D may match TRBD1 or TRBD2 (6 bases each). CDR1 and CDR2 from the germline V gene are SGHTA and FQGNSA. Trimming stripped 5 bases from V and 2 bases from J, with 20 bases between. The CDR3 spans 17 residues. CDR3 DNA: TGTGCCAGCAGCCTTATGCGATGGGGGGCCCACACAGATACGCAGTATTTT. As protein: CASSLMRWGAHTDTQYF.

The J gene is TRBJ2-2, the V gene TRBV4-1, with D perhaps given as TRBD1 or TRBD2 (6 bases each). The CDR3 covers 14 residues. Per the germline V gene, CDR1 is MGHRA and CDR2 is YSYEKL. Trimming removed 8 bases from V and 0 bases from J, with 10 bases in between. CDR3 sequence: CASSGATNTGELFF. CDR3 in DNA: TGCGCCAGCTCGGGGGCCACGAACACCGGGGAGCTGTTTTTT.

V usage is TRBV5-1 and J usage is TRBJ2-7, with unresolved D. The CDR3 covers 13 residues. The V and J ends lost 0 bases and 3 bases respectively, with 7 bases between them. Germline assignment: CDR1 SGHRS and CDR2 YFSETQ. For the CDR3, the DNA is TGCGCCAGCAGCTTGGACGGCTTCTACGAGCAGTACTTC. Residues: CASSLDGFYEQYF.

The table lists this clone with a few counts. The V call is TRBV27, the J call TRBJ1-2, with 8 bases identical to TRBD1. The ends lost 8 bases at V and 4 bases at J; junction bases unmatched: 6. This CDR3 has 13 residues. Germline V lookup: CDR1 MNHEY, CDR2 SMNVEV (reference sequence). CDR3 DNA sequence: TGTGCCAGCGGGGGACAGGCGGGCTATGGCTACACCTTC. It translates to CASGGQAGYGYTF.

This clone was detected only once. The chain links TRBV6-4 to TRBJ2-1; D possibly uses TRBD1 or TRBD2 (6 bases each). Trimming pared 0 bases from V and 1 base from J, leaving 10 bases between. The CDR3 is 16 residues long. Germline CDR1 and CDR2: MRHNA and SNTAGT. The CDR3 reads CASSDSGGPSYNEQFF. DNA of the CDR3: TGTGCCAGCAGTGACTCCGGGGGCCCGTCCTACAATGAGCAGTTCTTC.